Shown below are 9 T cell receptor beta chains from a single sample sequenced in a study of blood T cell repertoires in COVID-19. The data were produced by immunoSEQ multiplex PCR, yet TCRdb's version contains in-frame clones alone and is incomplete. Of more than 200,000 clones in the sample, more than 85% were seen once. Sequenced material: PBMCs or T cells enriched from blood (not recorded which). The origin of the receptors is a woman aged 25 to 39 who had recovered from COVID-19.

The chain recombines TRBV29-1 with TRBJ1-2; D may be TRBD1 (5 bases). Per the germline V gene, CDR1 is SQVTM and CDR2 is ANQGSEA. The V end was cut by 5 bases, the J end by 1 base, with 8 bases between. The CDR3 sequence is 12 residues long. The CDR3 sequence is CSVSGHNYGYTF. The DNA of the CDR3 is TGCAGCGTTTCAGGGCATAACTATGGCTACACCTTC.

The chain joins TRBV4-3 to TRBJ1-4; 8 bases agree with TRBD1. Per germline, CDR1 LGHNA and CDR2 YSLEER. The trim removed 4 bases at V and 2 bases at J, leaving 6 bases unmatched. The CDR3 has 16 amino acids. The CDR3 reads CASSLSQGGTNEKLFF. CDR3 DNA: TGCGCCAGCAGCCTCTCACAGGGGGGCACTAATGAAAAACTGTTTTTT.

V gene TRBV11-2 combines with J gene TRBJ1-1; D ambiguous. The V and J ends lost 1 base and 1 base respectively, with 10 bases between them. The CDR3 has 15 residues. Germline lookup yields CDR1 SGHAT and CDR2 FQNNGV. The CDR3 sequence: CASSLVGGGNTEAFF. The CDR3 DNA reads as TGTGCCAGCAGCTTAGTAGGTGGAGGGAACACTGAAGCTTTCTTT.

The V and J genes are TRBV4-3 and TRBJ2-1; 7 bases line up with TRBD2. The ends lost 0 bases at V and 12 bases at J; junction bases unmatched: 8. CDR1 and CDR2 (germline): LGHNA, YSLEER. The CDR3 runs 14 residues. The CDR3, as DNA: TGCGCCAGCAGCCAAGATATAGCGGGTGGGCCGCAGTTCTTC. Protein sequence: CASSQDIAGGPQFF.

The chain is built from TRBV28 and TRBJ2-1, with 8 bases that match TRBD1. The CDR3 spans 16 residues. Trimming took 4 bases from V and 3 from J; bases not matched to a gene: 8. CDR1 is MDHEN and CDR2 is SYDVKM in the germline V gene. In nucleotides, the CDR3 is TGTGCCAGCAGTTCCCCCGGGACAGGAGGCTACAATGAGCAGTTCTTC. It specifies CASSSPGTGGYNEQFF.

The rearrangement joins TRBV18 to TRBJ2-1; D is perhaps TRBD1 (6 bases). The germline V and J ends were trimmed by 3 bases and 6 bases, with 15 bases remaining between them. The CDR3 loop spans 15 amino acids. The germline CDR1 and CDR2 sequences are KGHSH and LQKENI. The CDR3 DNA is TGTGCCAGCTCACCGGAGCGGTTAGGGGGCAATGAGCAGTTCTTC. Translating gives CASSPERLGGNEQFF. Complete variable domain (other parts from reference TRBV18 and TRBJ2-1): NAGVMQNPRHLVRRRGQEARLRCSPMKGHSHVYWYRQLPEEGLKFMVYLQKENIIDESGMPKERFSAEFPKEGPSILRIQQVVRGDSAAYFCASSPERLGGNEQFFGPGTRLTVL.

The chain is built from TRBV21-1 and TRBJ2-3; the D call TRBD2 from the table was never checked on the DNA. TRBV21-1 is a recognized pseudogene. The CDR3 loop spans 16 amino acids. The CDR3 coding sequence is TGTGCCAGCAGCAAAGGACTAGCGGGAGTGGCAGATACGCAGTATTTT. It translates to CASSKGLAGVADTQYF.

This chain links TRBV29-1 with TRBJ2-1, with 11 bases identical to TRBD2. Unmatched junction bases numbered 24, after V lost 5 bases and J lost 9 bases. Germline V CDR1 and CDR2: SQVTM, ANQGSEA. This CDR3 has 19 amino acids. CDR3 sequence (DNA): TGCAGCGTTAACACCCAATGGCCCACTAGCGGGAGAGCTAGGGGTGAGCAGTTCTTC. Protein: CSVNTQWPTSGRARGEQFF.

By sample share, this clone is medium-sized (0.01 to 0.1%). V is TRBV6-1 and J is TRBJ1-1; D is ambiguous. CDR1 and CDR2 (germline): MNHNS, SASEGT. Between the trimmed V and J ends, which lost 1 base and 2 bases, there was a span of 8 bases. This CDR3 contains 14 residues. CDR3 sequence: CASSEGAENTEAFF. Here the CDR3 DNA reads TGTGCCAGCAGTGAAGGGGCAGAAAACACTGAAGCTTTCTTT.